This T cell receptor beta chain was obtained from a study of cytomegalovirus exposure and HLA in healthy donors. Study summary: Earlier, 100 million or so unique TCR beta sequences were recovered from around 180 million T cells by an analysis. Across some 400 genotyped donors, more than 75% landed in the Caucasian-associated ancestry cluster.

Study-wide results and caveats: Some TCR beta chains (approximately 180 of them) were listed as cytomegalovirus-associated.

Concerning this clone itself: The antigen remains undetermined.

In the PCR, 60 Vbeta and 13 Jbeta primers were used. Profiling relied on immunoSEQ multiplex PCR, and the TCRdb table lists in-frame clones only, not all of them. The table shows approximately 140,000 clones, with 70% to 85% occurring only once. The length of the CDR3 is 14 residues. From germline, CDR1 is MNHNS and CDR2 SASEGT. Between the trimmed V and J ends, which lost 6 bases and 3 bases, there was a span of 14 bases. Source material: PBMCs. The clonotype comes from a woman in her sixties in good health and CMV-seropositive. The chain combines TRBV6-1 with TRBJ1-2; TRBD1 is a possible D gene (5 bases). The CDR3 is CASSGTFYDYGYTF. The CDR3 nucleotides read TGTGCCAGCAGCGGGACTTTTTATGACTATGGCTACACCTTC.